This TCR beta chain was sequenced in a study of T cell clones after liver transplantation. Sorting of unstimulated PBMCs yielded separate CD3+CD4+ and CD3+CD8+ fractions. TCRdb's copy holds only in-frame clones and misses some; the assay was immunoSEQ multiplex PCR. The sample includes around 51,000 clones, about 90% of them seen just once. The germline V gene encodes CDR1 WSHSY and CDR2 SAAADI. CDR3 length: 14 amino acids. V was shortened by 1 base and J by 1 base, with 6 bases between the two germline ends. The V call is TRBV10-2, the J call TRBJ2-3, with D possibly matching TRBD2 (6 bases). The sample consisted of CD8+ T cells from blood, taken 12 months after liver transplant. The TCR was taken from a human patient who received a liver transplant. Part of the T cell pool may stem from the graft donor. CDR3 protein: CASSEWGGTDTQYF. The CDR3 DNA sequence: TGCGCCAGCAGTGAGTGGGGGGGCACAGATACGCAGTATTTT.